Here is one TCR beta chain with its context. Its matching antigen is unknown. An end of the junction does not agree with germline; a read error may underlie this. Hyperthyroidism counted as stable given no ophthalmopathy within 18 months of follow-up. Researchers turned away patients with other autoimmune diseases, uncontrolled infections, pregnancy or lactation. This entry belongs to a study of Graves' ophthalmopathy and Graves' hyperthyroidism. Whole-study context: No treatment had been given when peripheral blood was collected at initial diagnosis. Whole-study findings and limits: The model flagged ophthalmopathy progression at more than 70% sensitivity and around 77% specificity.

This CDR3 is 15 amino acids long. The germline V gene encodes CDR1 SGHNT and CDR2 YYREEE (reference sequence). Amplified TCR beta CDR3 regions were obtained using RNA transcripts as template. First-round RT-PCR relied on HTBI primers, and a second-round multiplex PCR came next. MiXCR, run by TCRdb on the multiplex PCR reads, gives a single entry per CDR3 protein. Of about 380,000 distinct CDR3 sequences in the sample, 15% are singletons; the top ten hold around 7%. The sample taken for sequencing was peripheral blood. This sequence originates from a woman younger than 35 with stable Graves' hyperthyroidism. The chain couples TRBV5-4 to TRBJ1-2; the match to TRBD1 covers 8 bases. The CDR3 spells CASSLGQGYDYGYSF. The CDR3, as DNA: TGTGCCAGCAGCCTTGGACAGGGCTACGACTATGGCTACAGCTTC.